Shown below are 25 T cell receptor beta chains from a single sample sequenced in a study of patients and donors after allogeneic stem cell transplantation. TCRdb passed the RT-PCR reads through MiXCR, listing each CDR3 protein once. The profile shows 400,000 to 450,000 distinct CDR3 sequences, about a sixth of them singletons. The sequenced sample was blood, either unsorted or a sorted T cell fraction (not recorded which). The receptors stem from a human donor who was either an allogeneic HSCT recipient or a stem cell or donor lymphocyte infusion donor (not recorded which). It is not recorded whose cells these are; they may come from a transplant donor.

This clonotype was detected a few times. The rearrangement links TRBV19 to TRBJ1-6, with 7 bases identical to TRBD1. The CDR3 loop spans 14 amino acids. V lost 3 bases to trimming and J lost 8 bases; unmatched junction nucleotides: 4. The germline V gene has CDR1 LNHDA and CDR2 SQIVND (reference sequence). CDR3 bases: TGTGCCAGTAGTATCAGGGGGGGAGATTCACCCCTCCACTTT. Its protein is CASSIRGGDSPLHF.

As DNA, the CDR3 is TGCGCCAGCAGCGATCCGGGACAATCGGAAAAACTGTTTTTT. Its translation is CASSDPGQSEKLFF. The J gene is TRBJ1-4, the V gene TRBV5-1, with D maybe TRBD1 (6 bases). Germline V CDR1 and CDR2: SGHRS, YFSETQ. The CDR3 runs to 14 residues. Trimming took off 4 bases at V and 8 bases at J, with 15 bases between the two ends.

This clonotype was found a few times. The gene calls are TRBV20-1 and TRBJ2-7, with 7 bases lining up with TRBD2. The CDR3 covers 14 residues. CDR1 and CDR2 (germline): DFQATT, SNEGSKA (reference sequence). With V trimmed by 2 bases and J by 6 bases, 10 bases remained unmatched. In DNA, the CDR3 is TGCAGTGCTAGACGGGGCGGGAGTTGGTTCGAGCAGTACTTC. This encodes CSARRGGSWFEQYF.

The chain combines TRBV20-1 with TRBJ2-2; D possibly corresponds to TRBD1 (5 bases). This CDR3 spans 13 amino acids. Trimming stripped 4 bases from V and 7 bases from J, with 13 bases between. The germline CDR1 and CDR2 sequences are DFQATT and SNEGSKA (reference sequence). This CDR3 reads CSAKIQEFGELFF. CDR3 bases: TGCAGTGCTAAGATACAGGAGTTCGGGGAGCTGTTTTTT.

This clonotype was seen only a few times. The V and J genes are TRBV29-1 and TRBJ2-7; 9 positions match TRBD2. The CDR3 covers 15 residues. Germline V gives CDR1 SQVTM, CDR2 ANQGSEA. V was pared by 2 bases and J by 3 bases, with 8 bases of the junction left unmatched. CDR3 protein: CSVENPAGGVYEQYF. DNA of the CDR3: TGCAGCGTTGAAAATCCGGCGGGAGGGGTCTACGAGCAGTACTTC.

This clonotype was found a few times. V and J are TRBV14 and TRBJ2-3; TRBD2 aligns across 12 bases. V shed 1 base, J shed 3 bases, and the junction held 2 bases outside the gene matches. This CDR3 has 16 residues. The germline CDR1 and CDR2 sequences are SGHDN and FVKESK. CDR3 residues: CASSQVLAGGTDTQYF. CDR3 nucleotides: TGTGCCAGCAGCCAAGTCCTAGCGGGAGGGACAGATACGCAGTATTTT.

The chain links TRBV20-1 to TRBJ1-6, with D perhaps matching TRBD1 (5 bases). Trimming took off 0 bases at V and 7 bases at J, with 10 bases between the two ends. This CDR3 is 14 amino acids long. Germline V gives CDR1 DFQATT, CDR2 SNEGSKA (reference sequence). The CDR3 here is CSAREGAGNSPLHF. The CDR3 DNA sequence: TGCAGTGCTAGAGAAGGGGCAGGCAATTCACCCCTCCACTTT.

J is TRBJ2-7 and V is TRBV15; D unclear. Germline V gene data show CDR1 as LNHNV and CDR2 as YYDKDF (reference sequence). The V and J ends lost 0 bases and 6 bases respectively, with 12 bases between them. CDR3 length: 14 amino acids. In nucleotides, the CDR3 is TGTGCCACCAGCAGAGATAGGGCGTCTCGCGAGCAGTACTTC. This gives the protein CATSRDRASREQYF.

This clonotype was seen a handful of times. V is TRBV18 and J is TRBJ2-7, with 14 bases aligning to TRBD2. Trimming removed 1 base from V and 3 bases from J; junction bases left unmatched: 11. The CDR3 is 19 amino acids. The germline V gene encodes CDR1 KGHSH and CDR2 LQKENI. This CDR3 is CASSPQGTEGLAGVYEQYF. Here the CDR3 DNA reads TGTGCCAGCTCACCACAGGGGACAGAGGGACTAGCGGGAGTCTACGAGCAGTACTTC.

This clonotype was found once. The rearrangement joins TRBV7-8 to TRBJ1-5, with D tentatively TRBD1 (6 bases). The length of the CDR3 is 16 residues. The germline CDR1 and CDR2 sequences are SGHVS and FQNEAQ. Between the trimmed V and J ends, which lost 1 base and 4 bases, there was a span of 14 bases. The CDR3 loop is CASSLVGGGLNQPQHF. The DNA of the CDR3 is TGTGCCAGCAGCTTAGTAGGTGGGGGCTTAAATCAGCCCCAGCATTTT.

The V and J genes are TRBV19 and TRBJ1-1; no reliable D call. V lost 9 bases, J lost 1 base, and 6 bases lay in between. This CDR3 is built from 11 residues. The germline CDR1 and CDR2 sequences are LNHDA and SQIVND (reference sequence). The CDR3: CASVRNTEAFF. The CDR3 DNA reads TGTGCCAGCGTTAGGAACACTGAAGCTTTCTTT. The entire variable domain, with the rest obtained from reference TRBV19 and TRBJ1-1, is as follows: DGGITQSPKYLFRKEGQNVTLSCEQNLNHDAMYWYRQDPGQGLRLIYYSQIVNDFQKGDIAEGYSVSREKKESFPLTVTSAQKNPTAFYLCASVRNTEAFFGQGTRLTVV.

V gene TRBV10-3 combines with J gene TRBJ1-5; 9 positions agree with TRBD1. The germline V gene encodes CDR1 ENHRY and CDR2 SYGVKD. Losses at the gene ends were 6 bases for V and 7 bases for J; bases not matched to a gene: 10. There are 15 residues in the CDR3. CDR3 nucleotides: TGTGCCATCAGCCCGGGACAGGGTATCGGGCAGCCCCAGCATTTT. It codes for CAISPGQGIGQPQHF.

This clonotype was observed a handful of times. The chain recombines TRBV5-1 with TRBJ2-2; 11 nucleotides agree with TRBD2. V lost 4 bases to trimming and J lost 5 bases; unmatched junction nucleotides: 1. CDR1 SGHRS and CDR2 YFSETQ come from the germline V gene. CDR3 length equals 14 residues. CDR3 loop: CASSTSGSTGELFF. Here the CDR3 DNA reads TGCGCCAGCAGCACTAGCGGGAGTACCGGGGAGCTGTTTTTT.

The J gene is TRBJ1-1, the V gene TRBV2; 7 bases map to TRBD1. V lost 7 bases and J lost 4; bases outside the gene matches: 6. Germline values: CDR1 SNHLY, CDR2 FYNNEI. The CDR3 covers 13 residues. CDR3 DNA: TGTGCCAGCAACAGGGGAAGGAGCACTGAAGCTTTCTTT. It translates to CASNRGRSTEAFF.

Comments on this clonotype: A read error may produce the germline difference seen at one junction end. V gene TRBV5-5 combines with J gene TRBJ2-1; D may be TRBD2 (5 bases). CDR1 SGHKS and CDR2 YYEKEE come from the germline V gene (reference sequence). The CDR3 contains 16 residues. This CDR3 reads CASSRSAVRALDEQSF. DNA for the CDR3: TGTGCCAGCAGCCGTTCAGCGGTGAGGGCCCTCGATGAGCAGTCCTTC.

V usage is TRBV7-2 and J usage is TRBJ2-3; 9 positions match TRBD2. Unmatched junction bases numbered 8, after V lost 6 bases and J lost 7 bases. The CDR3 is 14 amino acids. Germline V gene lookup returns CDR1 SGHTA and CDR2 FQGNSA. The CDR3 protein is CASRLSGRRNTQYF. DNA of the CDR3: TGTGCCAGCAGACTTAGCGGGAGAAGGAATACGCAGTATTTT.

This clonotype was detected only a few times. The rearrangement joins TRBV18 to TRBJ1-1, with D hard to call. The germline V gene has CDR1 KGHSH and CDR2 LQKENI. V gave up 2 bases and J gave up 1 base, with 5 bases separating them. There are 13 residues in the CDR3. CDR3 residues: CASSPKQNTEAFF. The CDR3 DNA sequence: TGTGCCAGCTCACCAAAACAGAACACTGAAGCTTTCTTT.

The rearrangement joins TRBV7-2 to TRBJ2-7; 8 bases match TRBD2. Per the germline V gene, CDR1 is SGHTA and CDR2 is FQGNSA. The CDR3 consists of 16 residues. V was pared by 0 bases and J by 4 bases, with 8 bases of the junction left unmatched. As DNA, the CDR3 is TGTGCCAGCAGCTTAGCCCCCGGGCGGGGGGTATACGAGCAGTACTTC. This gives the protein CASSLAPGRGVYEQYF.

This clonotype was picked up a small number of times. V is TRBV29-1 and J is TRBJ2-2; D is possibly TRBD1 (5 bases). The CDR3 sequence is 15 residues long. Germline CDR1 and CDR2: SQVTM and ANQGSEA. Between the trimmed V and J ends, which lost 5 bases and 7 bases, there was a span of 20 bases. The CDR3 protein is CSVLVWGQRNGELFF. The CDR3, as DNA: TGCAGCGTTTTGGTTTGGGGCCAAAGAAACGGGGAGCTGTTTTTT.

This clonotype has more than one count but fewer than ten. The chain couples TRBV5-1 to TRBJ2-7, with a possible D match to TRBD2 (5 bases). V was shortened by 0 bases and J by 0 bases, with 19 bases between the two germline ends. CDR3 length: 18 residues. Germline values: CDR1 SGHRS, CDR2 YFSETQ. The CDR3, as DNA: TGCGCCAGCAGCTTGGAGGCTAGCACCCCGACCCTCTCCTACGAGCAGTACTTC. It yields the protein CASSLEASTPTLSYEQYF.

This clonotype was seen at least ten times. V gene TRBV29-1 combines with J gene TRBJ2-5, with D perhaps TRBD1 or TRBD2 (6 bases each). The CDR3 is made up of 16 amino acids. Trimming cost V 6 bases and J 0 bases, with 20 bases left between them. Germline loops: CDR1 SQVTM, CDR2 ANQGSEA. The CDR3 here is CSVKGGSATHQETQYF. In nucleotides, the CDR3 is TGCAGCGTCAAGGGGGGATCTGCGACCCACCAAGAGACCCAGTACTTC. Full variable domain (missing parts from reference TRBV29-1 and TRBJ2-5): SAVISQKPSRDICQRGTSLTIQCQVDSQVTMMFWYRQQPGQSLTLIATANQGSEATYESGFVIDKFPISRPNLTFSTLTVSNMSPEDSSIYLCSVKGGSATHQETQYFGPGTRLLVL.

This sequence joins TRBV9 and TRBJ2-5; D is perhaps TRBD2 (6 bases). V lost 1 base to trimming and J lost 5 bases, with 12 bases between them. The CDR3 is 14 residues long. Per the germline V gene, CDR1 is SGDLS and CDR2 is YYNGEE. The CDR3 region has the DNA TGTGCCAGCAGCGTAATAGCGGCGGACGAGACCCAGTACTTC. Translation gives CASSVIAADETQYF. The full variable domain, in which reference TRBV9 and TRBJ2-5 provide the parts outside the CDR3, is DSGVTQTPKHLITATGQRVTLRCSPRSGDLSVYWYQQSLDQGLQFLIQYYNGEERAKGNILERFSAQQFPDLHSELNLSSLELGDSALYFCASSVIAADETQYFGPGTRLLVL.

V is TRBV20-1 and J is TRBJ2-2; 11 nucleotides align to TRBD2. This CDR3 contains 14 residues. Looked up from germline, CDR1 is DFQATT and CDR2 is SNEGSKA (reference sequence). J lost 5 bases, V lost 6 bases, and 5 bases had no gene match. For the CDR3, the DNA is TGCAGTGCCACCACTAGCGGGAGTACCGGGGAGCTGTTTTTT. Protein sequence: CSATTSGSTGELFF.

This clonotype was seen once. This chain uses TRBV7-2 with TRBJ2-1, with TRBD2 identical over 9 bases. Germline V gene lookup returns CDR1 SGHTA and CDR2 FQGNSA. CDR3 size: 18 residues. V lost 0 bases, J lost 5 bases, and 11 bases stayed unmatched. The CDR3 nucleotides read TGTGCCAGCAGCTTAGCTGGACAGGTAGCGGGAGCGAACAATGAGCAGTTCTTC. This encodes CASSLAGQVAGANNEQFF.

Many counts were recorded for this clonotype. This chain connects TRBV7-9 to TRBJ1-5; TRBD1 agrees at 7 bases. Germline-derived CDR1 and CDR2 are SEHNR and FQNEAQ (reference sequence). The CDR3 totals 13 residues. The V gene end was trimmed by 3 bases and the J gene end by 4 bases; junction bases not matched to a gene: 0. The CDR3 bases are TGTGCCAGCAGCTTGGACAGGAATCAGCCCCAGCATTTT. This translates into CASSLDRNQPQHF.